What follows is one TCR beta chain and its context. These data are taken from a study of blood T cell repertoires in COVID-19. Study-level background: Researchers got acute and convalescent COVID-19 samples from the United States, Italy and Spain. PBMCs, B-cell-depleted T cells, or T cells were the source of the cDNA or gDNA that made up the material.

Study processing details: Quantification of nucleated cells was approximated via reference gene primer amplification. This table comes from immunoSEQ multiplex PCR, and its TCRdb copy is limited to in-frame clones, with some not included. The V and J calls and the clone size are those of that table, but D and trimming were determined from the DNA. The repertoire has tens of thousands of clones, 70% to 85% of them found once; the top ten carry more than 2.5%. This TCR was recovered from a man between 45 and 60 years old with acute or convalescent COVID-19. Sample: peripheral blood.

The CDR3 DNA sequence: TGTGCCAGCAGCCGCGGGGGGGCGGCCTACAATGAGCAGTTCTTC. This translates into CASSRGGAAYNEQFF. The genes are TRBV13 and TRBJ2-7, with TRBD2 identical over 9 bases. Gene TRBJ2-1 matches the end of the DNA better, so the J call may be wrong. CDR3 length: 15 amino acids. Germline V CDR1 and CDR2: PRHDT, FYEKMQ (reference sequence).